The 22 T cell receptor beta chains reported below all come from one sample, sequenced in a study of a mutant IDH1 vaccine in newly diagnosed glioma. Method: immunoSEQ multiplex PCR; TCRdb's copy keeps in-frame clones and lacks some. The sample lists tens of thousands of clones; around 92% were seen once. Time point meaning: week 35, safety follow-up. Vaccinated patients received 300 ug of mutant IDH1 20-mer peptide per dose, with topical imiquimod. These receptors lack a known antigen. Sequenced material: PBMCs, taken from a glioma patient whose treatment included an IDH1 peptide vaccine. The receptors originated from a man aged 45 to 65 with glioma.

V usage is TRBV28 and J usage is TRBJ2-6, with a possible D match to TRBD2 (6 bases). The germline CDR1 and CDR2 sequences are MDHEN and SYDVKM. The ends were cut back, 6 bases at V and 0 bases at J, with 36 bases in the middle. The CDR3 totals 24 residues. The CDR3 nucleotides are TGTGCCAGCAGCCCCTTGCCAGGCGGTCGGTTCAGGGAGGTCCTGGGCTCTGGGGCCAACGTCCTGACTTTC. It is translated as CASSPLPGGRFREVLGSGANVLTF. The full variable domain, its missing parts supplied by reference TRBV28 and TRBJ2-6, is DVKVTQSSRYLVKRTGEKVFLECVQDMDHENMFWYRQDPGLGLRLIYFSYDVKMKEKGDIPEGYSVSREKKERFSLILESASTNQTSMYLCASSPLPGGRFREVLGSGANVLTFGAGSRLTVL.

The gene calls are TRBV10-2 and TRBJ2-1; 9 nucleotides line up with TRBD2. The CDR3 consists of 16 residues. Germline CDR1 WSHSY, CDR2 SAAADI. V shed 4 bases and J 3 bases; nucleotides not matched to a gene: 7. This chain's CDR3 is CASSVSGGRGYNEQFF. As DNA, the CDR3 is TGCGCCAGCAGTGTCAGCGGGGGGAGGGGCTACAATGAGCAGTTCTTC.

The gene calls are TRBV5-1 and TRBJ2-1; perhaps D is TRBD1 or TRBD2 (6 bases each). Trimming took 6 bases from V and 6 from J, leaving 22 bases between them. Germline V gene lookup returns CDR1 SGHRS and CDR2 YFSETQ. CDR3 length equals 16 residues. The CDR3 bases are TGCGCCAGCAACCGTCCCGGGCAGGGGAGGATCAATGAGCAGTTCTTC. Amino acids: CASNRPGQGRINEQFF.

The DNA of the CDR3 is TGCGCCAGCAGGATGACAGGGGTCCCTTTGGATGAGCAGTTCTTC. Protein: CASRMTGVPLDEQFF. This chain connects TRBV4-1 to TRBJ2-1; TRBD1 agrees at 8 bases. Germline trimming cut 6 bases from V and 8 bases from J; bases unmatched to any gene: 12. The CDR3 length is 15 residues. The germline gives CDR1 MGHRA, CDR2 YSYEKL.

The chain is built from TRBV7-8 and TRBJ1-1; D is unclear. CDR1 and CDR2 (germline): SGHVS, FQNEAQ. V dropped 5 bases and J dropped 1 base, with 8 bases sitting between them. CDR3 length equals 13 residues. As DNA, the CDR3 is TGTGCCAGCAGCCCGAGCAAGAACACTGAAGCTTTCTTT. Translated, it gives CASSPSKNTEAFF.

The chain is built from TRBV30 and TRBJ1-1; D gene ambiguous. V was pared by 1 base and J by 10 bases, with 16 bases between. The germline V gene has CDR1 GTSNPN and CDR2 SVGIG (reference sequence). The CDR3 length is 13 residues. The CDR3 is CAWSEDPKMGAFF. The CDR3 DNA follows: TGTGCCTGGAGTGAGGATCCCAAGATGGGAGCTTTCTTT.

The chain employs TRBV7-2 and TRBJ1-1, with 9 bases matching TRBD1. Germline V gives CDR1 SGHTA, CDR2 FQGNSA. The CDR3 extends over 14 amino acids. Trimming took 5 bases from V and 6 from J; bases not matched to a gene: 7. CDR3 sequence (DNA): TGTGCCAGCAGCGTAGGACAGGGGCCGCCTGAAGCTTTCTTT. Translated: CASSVGQGPPEAFF.

The CDR3 loop is CAAASRGGLSTEAFF. The DNA of the CDR3 is TGTGCAGCCGCTTCACGGGGGGGGTTGTCCACTGAAGCTTTCTTT. The chain links TRBV19 to TRBJ1-1; D may be TRBD1 (5 bases). Per germline, CDR1 LNHDA and CDR2 SQIVND (reference sequence). This CDR3 has 15 amino acids.

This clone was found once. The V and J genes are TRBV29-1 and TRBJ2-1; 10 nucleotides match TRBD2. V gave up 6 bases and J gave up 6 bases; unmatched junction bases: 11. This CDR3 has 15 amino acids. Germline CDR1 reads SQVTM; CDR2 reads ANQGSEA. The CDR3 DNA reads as TGCAGCGTCAGGGGGGCAGCGGGAGGGGGCAATGAGCAGTTCTTC. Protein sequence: CSVRGAAGGGNEQFF.

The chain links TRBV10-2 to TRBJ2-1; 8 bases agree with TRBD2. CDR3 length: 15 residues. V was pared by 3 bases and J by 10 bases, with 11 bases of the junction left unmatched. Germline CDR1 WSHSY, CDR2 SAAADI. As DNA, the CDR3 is TGCGCCAGCAGTGAAGTGTCTAGCGGGTATGGGGAGCAGTTCTTC. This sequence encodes CASSEVSSGYGEQFF.

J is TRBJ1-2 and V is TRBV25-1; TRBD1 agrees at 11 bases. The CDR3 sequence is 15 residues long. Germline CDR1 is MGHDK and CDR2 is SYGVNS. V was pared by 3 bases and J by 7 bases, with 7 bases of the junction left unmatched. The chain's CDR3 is CASSDRDRGKGGYTF. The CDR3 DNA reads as TGTGCCAGCAGTGACCGGGACAGGGGGAAGGGTGGCTACACCTTC.

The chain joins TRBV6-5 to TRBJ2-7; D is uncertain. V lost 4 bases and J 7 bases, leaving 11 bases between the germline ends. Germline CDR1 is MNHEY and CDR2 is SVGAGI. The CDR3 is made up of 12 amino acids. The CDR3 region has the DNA TGTGCCAGCAGTTCTACCTCTCGGGAGCAGTACTTC. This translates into CASSSTSREQYF.

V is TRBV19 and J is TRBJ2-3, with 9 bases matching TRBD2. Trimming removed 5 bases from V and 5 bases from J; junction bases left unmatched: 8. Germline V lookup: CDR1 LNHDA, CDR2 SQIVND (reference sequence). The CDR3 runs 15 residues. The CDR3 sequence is CASSAFVSGRDTQYF. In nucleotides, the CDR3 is TGTGCCAGTAGTGCCTTCGTTAGCGGGAGAGATACGCAGTATTTT.

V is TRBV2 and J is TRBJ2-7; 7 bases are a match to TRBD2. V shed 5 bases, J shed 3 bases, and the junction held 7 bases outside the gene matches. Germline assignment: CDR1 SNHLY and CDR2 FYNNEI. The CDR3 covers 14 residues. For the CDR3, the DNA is TGTGCCAGCAGTTTCTCGGGGGGTGGCTACGAGCAGTACTTC. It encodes CASSFSGGGYEQYF.

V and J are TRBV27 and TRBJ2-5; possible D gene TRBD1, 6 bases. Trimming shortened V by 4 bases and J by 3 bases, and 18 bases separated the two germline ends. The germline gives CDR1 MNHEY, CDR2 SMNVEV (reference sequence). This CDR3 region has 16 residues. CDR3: CASSSVLRDKKETQYF. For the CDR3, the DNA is TGTGCCAGCAGTTCCGTGCTCCGGGACAAAAAAGAGACCCAGTACTTC.

CDR3 protein: CASSQRQGATGELFF. The CDR3 nucleotides are TGCGCCAGCAGCCAACGACAGGGGGCAACCGGGGAGCTGTTTTTT. The rearrangement joins TRBV4-3 to TRBJ2-2, with 10 bases matching TRBD1. This CDR3 comprises 15 residues. The germline V gene has CDR1 LGHNA and CDR2 YSLEER. Losses at the gene ends were 2 bases for V and 5 bases for J; bases not matched to a gene: 2.

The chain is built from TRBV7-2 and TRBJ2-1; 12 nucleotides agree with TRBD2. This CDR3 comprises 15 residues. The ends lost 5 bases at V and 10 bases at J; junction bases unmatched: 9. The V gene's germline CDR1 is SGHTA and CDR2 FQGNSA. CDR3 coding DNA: TGTGCCAGCAGCCTACCTAGCGGGGGGGCAGGCGAGCAGTTCTTC. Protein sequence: CASSLPSGGAGEQFF.

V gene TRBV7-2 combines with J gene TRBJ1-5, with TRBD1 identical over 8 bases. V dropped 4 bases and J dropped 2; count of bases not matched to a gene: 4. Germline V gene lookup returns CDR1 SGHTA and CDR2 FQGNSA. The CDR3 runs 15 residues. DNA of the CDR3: TGTGCCAGCAGCTATGACAGGGGAGGCAATCAGCCCCAGCATTTT. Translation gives CASSYDRGGNQPQHF.

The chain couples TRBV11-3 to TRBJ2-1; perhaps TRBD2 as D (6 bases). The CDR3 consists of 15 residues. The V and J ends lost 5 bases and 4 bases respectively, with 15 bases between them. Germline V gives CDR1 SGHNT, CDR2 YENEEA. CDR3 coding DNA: TGTGCCAGCAGCCACTGGGCTAGCGAGTACAATGAGCAGTTCTTC. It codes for CASSHWASEYNEQFF. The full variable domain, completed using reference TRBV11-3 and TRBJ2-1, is EAGVVQSPRYKIIEKKQPVAFWCNPISGHNTLYWYLQNLGQGPELLIRYENEEAVDDSQLPKDRFSAERLKGVDSTLKIQPAELGDSAVYLCASSHWASEYNEQFFGPGTRLTVL.

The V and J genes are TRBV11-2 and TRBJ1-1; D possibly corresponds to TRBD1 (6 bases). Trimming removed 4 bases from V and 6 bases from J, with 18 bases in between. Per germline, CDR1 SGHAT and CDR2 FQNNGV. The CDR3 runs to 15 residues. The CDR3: CASSSIRSGGPEAFF. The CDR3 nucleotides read TGTGCCAGCAGCTCAATACGAAGCGGGGGCCCTGAAGCTTTCTTT.

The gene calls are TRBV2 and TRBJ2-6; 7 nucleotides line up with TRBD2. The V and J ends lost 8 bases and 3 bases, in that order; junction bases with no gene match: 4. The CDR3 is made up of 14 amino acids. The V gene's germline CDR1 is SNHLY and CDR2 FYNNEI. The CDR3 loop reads CASQWTSGANVLTF. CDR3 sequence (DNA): TGTGCCAGCCAGTGGACTAGTGGGGCCAACGTCCTGACTTTC.

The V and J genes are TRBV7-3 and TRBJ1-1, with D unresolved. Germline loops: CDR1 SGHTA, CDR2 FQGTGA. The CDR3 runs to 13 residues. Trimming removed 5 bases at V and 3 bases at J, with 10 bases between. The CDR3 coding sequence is TGTGCCAGCAGCCCCCAACGAGACACTGAAGCTTTCTTT. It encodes CASSPQRDTEAFF.